The sequence of this T cell receptor beta chain was determined in a study of blood T cell repertoires in COVID-19. This CDR3 has 15 residues. The germline V and J ends were trimmed by 1 base and 2 bases, with 9 bases remaining between them. Looked up from germline, CDR1 is LNHDA and CDR2 is SQIVND (reference sequence). Generated by immunoSEQ multiplex PCR, the TCRdb table keeps only in-frame clones and is missing some. The table includes 200,000 to 250,000 clones, 90% detected once. This sequence originates from a man aged 30 to 45 with COVID-19, enrolled during active disease. The chain employs TRBV19 and TRBJ1-5, with a tentative D call TRBD1 (5 bases). Sequencing was carried out using peripheral blood. The CDR3 loop is CASSIGQGGNQPQHF. The DNA for the CDR3 is TGTGCCAGTAGTATAGGGCAGGGCGGCAATCAGCCCCAGCATTTT.